Below, 25 T cell receptor beta chains from the same sample are listed, as sequenced in a study of read filtering for tumor transcriptome and immune sequencing (TCRdb year 2020). TCRdb records Illumina HiSeq 4000 as the sequencer. TCR libraries were constructed from approximately 0.4 ug RNA using the Immunoverse kit, and molecular barcoded adaptors covering alpha/delta and beta/gamma chains were employed. TCRdb applied fastp at Q25 and MiXCR to the public reads, then kept only in-frame beta chains. CDR3 protein duplicates are merged, each entry listing the most common genes and DNA. In this sample the table shows around 130,000 distinct CDR3 sequences, around 13% of which occur a single time. Jointly, the top ten make up 8% to 9% of the sample. The sequenced sample consisted of a population of CD138-negative cells sorted from bone marrow. The sample's cell subset or site label, decoded: bone marrow mononuclear cells depleted of CD138+ plasma/myeloma cells by negative magnetic selection. These receptors were taken from a donor aged 40 or over with multiple myeloma.

This clonotype was found many times. This sequence joins TRBV4-1 and TRBJ2-2; 8 nucleotides line up with TRBD1. The CDR3 sequence is 15 residues long. V lost 0 bases, J lost 5 bases, and 2 bases stayed unmatched. Per germline, CDR1 MGHRA and CDR2 YSYEKL. In nucleotides, the CDR3 is TGCGCCAGCAGCCAAGAGCAGGGGGCAACCGGGGAGCTGTTTTTT. It is translated as CASSQEQGATGELFF.

There are many counts of this clonotype. The CDR3 reads CSAGDRGSYEQYF. The DNA of the CDR3 is TGCAGTGCTGGGGATAGGGGGTCCTACGAGCAGTACTTC. This chain links TRBV20-1 with TRBJ2-7; D is perhaps TRBD1 (6 bases). The germline V gene has CDR1 DFQATT and CDR2 SNEGSKA (reference sequence). The CDR3 spans 13 residues. V lost 5 bases and J lost 1, with 12 bases in between.

This clonotype was detected many times. V usage is TRBV12-3 or TRBV12-4 and J usage is TRBJ1-1, with 8 positions matching TRBD1. The CDR3 extends over 13 amino acids. The J segment lost 6 bases and the V segment lost 6 bases, leaving 6 bases of the junction unmatched. CDR3: CASSPQGGPEAFF. The CDR3 nucleotides are TGTGCCAGCAGCCCACAGGGGGGCCCTGAAGCTTTCTTT.

In this sample, this clonotype turned up a few times. This chain uses TRBV7-3 with TRBJ2-6; D may be TRBD2 (5 bases). Germline V gives CDR1 SGHTA, CDR2 FQGTGA. CDR3 length: 19 amino acids. V was cut by 6 bases and J by 1 base, with 22 bases left in between. CDR3 DNA: TGTGCCAGCAGTGGGGAAGGTTGGAGGACTTCATCTGGGGCCAACGTCCTGACTTTC. Amino acid sequence: CASSGEGWRTSSGANVLTF.

This clonotype was observed at least ten times. The chain employs TRBV6-1 and TRBJ2-3, with D perhaps TRBD1 or TRBD2 (5 bases each). Germline-derived CDR1 and CDR2 are MNHNS and SASEGT. V lost 7 bases and J 0 bases, leaving 20 bases between the germline ends. The CDR3 covers 17 residues. CDR3 coding DNA: TGTGCCAGCAATCCTCTGGGGACCCCCTGGAGCACAGATACGCAGTATTTT. Translating gives CASNPLGTPWSTDTQYF.

This clonotype came up many times. This chain links TRBV3-1 with TRBJ2-5; 8 bases align to TRBD1. Trimming removed 4 bases from V and 5 bases from J; junction bases left unmatched: 9. The CDR3 is made up of 15 amino acids. CDR1 and CDR2 (germline): LGHDT, YNNKEL (reference sequence). CDR3 DNA: TGTGCCAGCAGCCCAGGGGGCTCGGATATCGAGACCCAGTACTTC. Translating gives CASSPGGSDIETQYF.

This clonotype was picked up many times. The chain joins TRBV12-3 or TRBV12-4 to TRBJ2-1; D not resolved. The CDR3 totals 14 residues. V lost 2 bases, J lost 6 bases, and 11 bases lay in between. The CDR3 coding sequence is TGTGCCAGCAGTTTAAGGGCTGGTTTCAATGAGCAGTTCTTC. Protein sequence: CASSLRAGFNEQFF.

This clonotype occurred many times. The chain employs TRBV7-3 and TRBJ2-1, with 10 bases that match TRBD2. The length of the CDR3 is 15 residues. The germline V gene has CDR1 SGHTA and CDR2 FQGTGA. J was trimmed by 4 bases and V by 6 bases; bases with no gene match: 6. The CDR3 nucleotides read TGTGCCAGCAGAAATGGGACTAGCGCGTACAATGAGCAGTTCTTC. It encodes CASRNGTSAYNEQFF. The full variable domain, with the rest looked up from reference TRBV7-3 and TRBJ2-1, is GAGVSQTPSNKVTEKGKYVELRCDPISGHTALYWYRQSLGQGPEFLIYFQGTGAADDSGLPNDRFFAVRPEGSVSTLKIQRTERGDSAVYLCASRNGTSAYNEQFFGPGTRLTVL.

The table lists this clonotype with a count of one. This sequence may be a read error, since a much larger clone differs from it by one base. The CDR3: CASSYVSQSLPGEQSF. In DNA, the CDR3 is TGTGCCAGCAGCTATGTCAGCCAGTCCCTTCCCGGCGAGCAGTCCTTC. This sequence joins TRBV5-6 and TRBJ2-7; D unclear. The CDR3 loop spans 16 amino acids. From germline, CDR1 is SGHDT and CDR2 YYEEEE.

This chain links TRBV7-8 with TRBJ2-2; D is uncertain. Germline loops: CDR1 SGHVS, CDR2 FQNEAQ. V was cut by 1 base and J by 6 bases, with 12 bases left in between. This CDR3 has 15 residues. The CDR3 protein is CASSLVAPLAGELFF. The CDR3 bases are TGTGCCAGCAGCTTAGTGGCGCCACTGGCCGGGGAGCTGTTTTTT. The full variable domain, completed using reference TRBV7-8 and TRBJ2-2, is GAGVSQSPRYKVAKRGQDVALRCDPISGHVSLFWYQQALGQGPEFLTYFQNEAQLDKSGLPSDRFFAERPEGSVSTLKIQRTQQEDSAVYLCASSLVAPLAGELFFGEGSRLTVL.

This clonotype was observed many times. J is TRBJ2-7 and V is TRBV4-1; 11 nucleotides line up with TRBD2. Germline-derived CDR1 and CDR2 are MGHRA and YSYEKL. J lost 3 bases, V lost 4 bases, and 5 bases had no gene match. The CDR3 contains 15 residues. This CDR3 is CASSPRSGGDYEQYF. The CDR3 DNA sequence: TGCGCCAGCAGCCCCCGTAGCGGGGGGGACTACGAGCAGTACTTC.

This clonotype was observed at least ten times. This chain connects TRBV18 to TRBJ1-1; 8 nucleotides agree with TRBD1. Germline V gene lookup returns CDR1 KGHSH and CDR2 LQKENI. The CDR3 totals 15 residues. The ends lost 3 bases at V and 3 bases at J; junction bases unmatched: 6. The CDR3 sequence: CASSPTGQGYTEAFF. The DNA of the CDR3 is TGTGCCAGCTCACCGACCGGACAGGGATACACTGAAGCTTTCTTT.

This clonotype was found a few times. The chain employs TRBV5-1 and TRBJ1-5; TRBD1 might be the D (5 bases). The CDR3 sequence is 14 residues long. Germline V gene lookup returns CDR1 SGHRS and CDR2 YFSETQ. V lost 0 bases, J lost 5 bases, and 9 bases lay in between. This CDR3 reads CASSLGGRDQPQHF. In DNA, the CDR3 is TGCGCCAGCAGCTTGGGGGGCAGGGATCAGCCCCAGCATTTT. The complete variable domain, with remaining parts taken from reference TRBV5-1 and TRBJ1-5, reads KAGVTQTPRYLIKTRGQQVTLSCSPISGHRSVSWYQQTPGQGLQFLFEYFSETQRNKGNFPGRFSGRQFSNSRSEMNVSTLELGDSALYLCASSLGGRDQPQHFGDGTRLSIL.

The chain recombines TRBV7-9 with TRBJ2-2; tentatively, D is TRBD1 or TRBD2 (6 bases each). Germline CDR1 reads SEHNR; CDR2 reads FQNEAQ (reference sequence). V lost 4 bases to trimming and J lost 7 bases, with 16 bases between them. The CDR3 covers 15 residues. CDR3 DNA sequence: TGTGCCAGCAGCTGGAGGGGGAGTCAGGTCGGGGAGCTGTTTTTT. This sequence encodes CASSWRGSQVGELFF.

In its sample, this clonotype was seen many times. The CDR3 DNA reads TGTGCCAGTAGTATAACTGTGGGCTACGAGCAGTACTTC. Residues: CASSITVGYEQYF. The rearrangement links TRBV19 to TRBJ2-7; D is ambiguous. Trimming removed 2 bases from V and 3 bases from J, with 8 bases in between. Germline V lookup: CDR1 LNHDA, CDR2 SQIVND (reference sequence). This CDR3 spans 13 amino acids. Complete variable domain (other parts from reference TRBV19 and TRBJ2-7): DGGITQSPKYLFRKEGQNVTLSCEQNLNHDAMYWYRQDPGQGLRLIYYSQIVNDFQKGDIAEGYSVSREKKESFPLTVTSAQKNPTAFYLCASSITVGYEQYFGPGTRLTVT.

On this clonotype: A much larger clone is a single base away; this may be a read error. The rearrangement joins TRBV3-1 to TRBJ2-1; 7 nucleotides agree with TRBD1. CDR1 LGHDT and CDR2 YNNKEL come from the germline V gene (reference sequence). The CDR3 sequence is 14 residues long. CDR3 sequence (DNA): TGTGCCAGCAGCCGGACAGGCGCTAACAATGAGCAGCTCTTC. Translating gives CASSRTGANNEQLF.

About this clonotype: An end of the junction differs from the germline gene, which may be a read error. The chain links TRBV29-1 to TRBJ2-7; tentative D call: TRBD1 (6 bases). The CDR3 extends over 11 amino acids. In germline, CDR1 is SQVTM, CDR2 ANQGSEA. The CDR3 is CSVGRGYGQYF. CDR3 sequence (DNA): TGCAGCGTTGGCAGGGGCTACGGGCAGTACTTC.

This clonotype was detected many times. V usage is TRBV18 and J usage is TRBJ2-1; tentative D call: TRBD1 (6 bases). This CDR3 comprises 14 residues. V was cut by 3 bases and J by 5 bases, with 11 bases left in between. Germline lookup yields CDR1 KGHSH and CDR2 LQKENI. The CDR3 protein is CASSPLTGHNEQFF. CDR3 DNA: TGTGCCAGCTCACCGTTGACAGGCCACAATGAGCAGTTCTTC. Based on the CDR3 plus reference TRBV18 and TRBJ2-1, the full variable domain is NAGVMQNPRHLVRRRGQEARLRCSPMKGHSHVYWYRQLPEEGLKFMVYLQKENIIDESGMPKERFSAEFPKEGPSILRIQQVVRGDSAAYFCASSPLTGHNEQFFGPGTRLTVL.

For this clonotype: A much bigger clone sits one base away, suggesting this may be a read error. CDR3 bases: TGCAGCGTTGAAGAGAACACCGGGGAGCTGTTGTTT. It yields the protein CSVEENTGELLF. V and J are TRBV29-1 and TRBJ2-2; D may be TRBD2 (5 bases). CDR1 is SQVTM, CDR2 ANQGSEA, per germline. The CDR3 is 12 amino acids.

The table lists this clonotype with a few counts. The chain has TRBV6-2 or TRBV6-3 and TRBJ2-1, with TRBD2 identical over 7 bases. The CDR3 has 14 amino acids. With 6 bases clipped from V and 6 bases from J, the junction kept 8 bases outside the gene matches. Germline V gene sequence: CDR1 MNHEY, CDR2 SVGEGT. The CDR3, as DNA: TGTGCCAGCAGAGAGGTACTAGCGCCCAATGAGCAGTTCTTC. Its protein is CASREVLAPNEQFF.

This clonotype was seen at least ten times. This rearrangement joins TRBV10-3 to TRBJ2-7; D might be TRBD1 (6 bases). CDR3 size: 14 residues. V was pared by 0 bases and J by 2 bases, with 8 bases between. Germline V gene lookup returns CDR1 ENHRY and CDR2 SYGVKD. The CDR3, as DNA: TGTGCCATCAGTGAGTCCCAGGGGACCTACGAGCAGTACTTC. This encodes CAISESQGTYEQYF.

This clonotype was seen many times. J is TRBJ2-7 and V is TRBV20-1; the D gene is possibly TRBD2 (5 bases). The V end lost 0 bases, the J end lost 3 bases, and 9 bases lay between the germline ends. The CDR3 is made up of 13 amino acids. The germline V gene has CDR1 DFQATT and CDR2 SNEGSKA (reference sequence). The CDR3 DNA reads TGCAGTGCTAGAGAGACGGGAAACTACGAGCAGTACTTC. It specifies CSARETGNYEQYF.

This clonotype was counted many times. The V gene is TRBV29-1, the J gene TRBJ1-2, with unresolved D. Trimming cost V 3 bases and J 0 bases, with 8 bases left between them. CDR1 and CDR2 from the germline V gene are SQVTM and ANQGSEA. The CDR3 loop spans 13 amino acids. In nucleotides, the CDR3 is TGCAGCGTTGACGGCGGAGCTAACTATGGCTACACCTTC. Encoded protein: CSVDGGANYGYTF. Full variable domain (remainder filled in from reference TRBV29-1 and TRBJ1-2): SAVISQKPSRDICQRGTSLTIQCQVDSQVTMMFWYRQQPGQSLTLIATANQGSEATYESGFVIDKFPISRPNLTFSTLTVSNMSPEDSSIYLCSVDGGANYGYTFGSGTRLTVV.

This clonotype turned up a few times. This chain connects TRBV5-4 to TRBJ2-1; D remains ambiguous. Germline values: CDR1 SGHNT, CDR2 YYREEE (reference sequence). V was shortened by 0 bases and J by 7 bases, with 8 bases between the two germline ends. The CDR3 covers 13 residues. CDR3: CASSLASQNEQFF. For the CDR3, the DNA is TGTGCCAGCAGCTTGGCCAGTCAGAATGAGCAGTTCTTC.

This clonotype was counted only a few times. A far larger clone differs by one base, so this is likely a read error. The chain joins TRBV11-3 to TRBJ2-5; D uncertain. This CDR3 region has 13 residues. The germline V gene encodes CDR1 SGHNT and CDR2 YENEEA. In nucleotides, the CDR3 is TGTGCCAGCAGCTTATGGAGACAAGAGACCCGGTACTTC. This codes for CASSLWRQETRYF. The variable domain in full, with the rest retrieved from reference TRBV11-3 and TRBJ2-5, is EAGVVQSPRYKIIEKKQPVAFWCNPISGHNTLYWYLQNLGQGPELLIRYENEEAVDDSQLPKDRFSAERLKGVDSTLKIQPAELGDSAVYLCASSLWRQETRYFGPGTRLLVL.